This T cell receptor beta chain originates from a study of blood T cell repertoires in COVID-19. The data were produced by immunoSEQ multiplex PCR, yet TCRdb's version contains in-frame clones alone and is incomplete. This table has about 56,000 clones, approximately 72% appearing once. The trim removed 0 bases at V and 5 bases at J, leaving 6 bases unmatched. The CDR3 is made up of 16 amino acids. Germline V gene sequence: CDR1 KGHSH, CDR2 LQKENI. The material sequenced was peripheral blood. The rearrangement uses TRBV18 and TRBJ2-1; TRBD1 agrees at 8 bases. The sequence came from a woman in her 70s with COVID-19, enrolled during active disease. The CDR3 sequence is CASSPPGQGFDNEQFF. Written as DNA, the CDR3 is TGTGCCAGCTCACCACCCGGACAGGGTTTTGACAATGAGCAGTTCTTC.